Each of the 21 T cell receptor beta chains below was sequenced from the same sample in a study of PD-1 blockade in classical Hodgkin lymphoma. Produced via immunoSEQ multiplex PCR; TCRdb's table is partial and in-frame only. The table includes about 40,000 clones, 88% detected once. Following autologous stem cell transplantation, relapse occurred in every patient, and exposure to brentuximab vedotin varied. Specimen: peripheral blood mononuclear cells (PBMCs), collected before the second cycle of nivolumab. The receptors here all came from a human donor with classical Hodgkin lymphoma.

This chain joins TRBV12-5 and TRBJ1-2; no reliable D call. Germline CDR1 LGHNT, CDR2 FRNRAP. The V end was cut by 0 bases, the J end by 0 bases, with 8 bases between. The CDR3 loop spans 15 amino acids. The CDR3 reads CASGLVRGANYGYTF. The CDR3 DNA reads TGTGCTAGTGGTTTGGTACGGGGAGCTAACTATGGCTACACCTTC.

This clone was found once. This sequence joins TRBV11-3 and TRBJ2-1, with TRBD2 as a possible D gene (5 bases). Germline lookup yields CDR1 SGHNT and CDR2 YENEEA. V lost 4 bases to trimming and J lost 0 bases, with 16 bases between them. This CDR3 spans 17 amino acids. In DNA, the CDR3 is TGTGCCAGCAGCTCCTACCCGGGGAGAAGCTCCTACAATGAGCAGTTCTTC. Its translation is CASSSYPGRSSYNEQFF.

The V and J genes are TRBV5-6 and TRBJ2-2; the D is unclear. Germline CDR1 reads SGHDT; CDR2 reads YYEEEE. V lost 0 bases, J lost 8 bases, and 14 bases lay in between. CDR3 length equals 15 residues. Written as DNA, the CDR3 is TGTGCCAGCAGCTTGGCCCCCAGCTTCGGAGGGGAGCTGTTTTTT. This codes for CASSLAPSFGGELFF.

This clone was found once. The chain links TRBV19 to TRBJ1-2; D may be TRBD1 (6 bases). V gave up 3 bases and J gave up 7 bases, with 15 bases separating them. Looked up from germline, CDR1 is LNHDA and CDR2 is SQIVND (reference sequence). This CDR3 region has 14 residues. DNA of the CDR3: TGTGCCAGTAGTATTAATCGAGGGGGGGGTGGCTACACCTTC. Its protein is CASSINRGGGGYTF.

V is TRBV11-1 and J is TRBJ1-2; 10 nucleotides align to TRBD1. The CDR3 has 16 residues. CDR1 is SGHAT, CDR2 FQDESV, per germline (reference sequence). V lost 6 bases, J lost 4 bases, and 11 bases stayed unmatched. The chain's CDR3 is CASSNMDRGGSYGYTF. In nucleotides, the CDR3 is TGTGCCAGCAGTAACATGGACAGGGGGGGATCCTATGGCTACACCTTC.

The rearrangement uses TRBV9 and TRBJ1-5; D uncertain. Germline CDR1 SGDLS, CDR2 YYNGEE. V was trimmed by 2 bases and J by 0 bases, leaving 6 bases between them. The CDR3 spans 14 residues. The CDR3 sequence is CASSVDDSNQPQHF. The CDR3 nucleotides are TGTGCCAGCAGCGTTGATGATAGCAATCAGCCCCAGCATTTT.

V gene TRBV6-4 combines with J gene TRBJ1-2, with D tentatively TRBD1 (5 bases). The germline V gene has CDR1 MRHNA and CDR2 SNTAGT. Trimming took 3 bases from V and 5 from J, leaving 13 bases between them. The CDR3 covers 14 residues. CDR3 coding DNA: TGTGCCAGCAGTGAGGGACTGGGAGCTTATGGCTACACCTTC. This gives the protein CASSEGLGAYGYTF.

The gene calls are TRBV27 and TRBJ2-1; D possibly corresponds to TRBD2 (5 bases). The CDR3 is 14 amino acids. V lost 3 bases and J 3 bases, leaving 9 bases between the germline ends. Germline V gene lookup returns CDR1 MNHEY and CDR2 SMNVEV (reference sequence). The CDR3 coding sequence is TGTGCCAGCAGTTTCCTAGGACTCTACAATGAGCAGTTCTTC. This sequence encodes CASSFLGLYNEQFF.

The J gene is TRBJ2-1, the V gene TRBV19, with 7 bases lining up with TRBD2. The CDR3 contains 14 residues. Germline trimming cut 8 bases from V and 7 bases from J; bases unmatched to any gene: 11. CDR1 and CDR2 from the germline V gene are LNHDA and SQIVND (reference sequence). CDR3 in amino acids: CASRLTSLRNEQFF. The CDR3 DNA reads TGTGCCAGTCGACTGACTAGCTTGAGGAATGAGCAGTTCTTC.

V is TRBV5-1 and J is TRBJ2-2; 8 nucleotides agree with TRBD1. Germline V gene sequence: CDR1 SGHRS, CDR2 YFSETQ. J was trimmed by 1 base and V by 6 bases; bases with no gene match: 8. The CDR3 loop spans 16 amino acids. The CDR3 sequence is CASTKPGTGNTGELFF. CDR3 nucleotides: TGCGCCAGCACCAAACCCGGGACAGGGAACACCGGGGAGCTGTTTTTT.

This chain joins TRBV5-3 and TRBJ1-1, with D perhaps TRBD1 (6 bases). TRBV5-3 is known as an ORF, though its function is uncertain. The length of the CDR3 is 16 residues. The V end was cut by 4 bases, the J end by 3 bases, with 19 bases between. CDR3 loop: CARSGGNRDIYTEAFF. The DNA for the CDR3 is TGTGCCAGAAGCGGGGGAAACCGGGACATTTACACTGAAGCTTTCTTT.

The genes are TRBV13 and TRBJ2-6, with D maybe TRBD1 (5 bases). This CDR3 comprises 18 residues. The germline V and J ends were trimmed by 3 bases and 0 bases, with 15 bases remaining between them. Germline loops: CDR1 PRHDT, CDR2 FYEKMQ (reference sequence). Here the CDR3 reads CASSLQGSPYSGANVLTF. The CDR3 DNA is TGTGCCAGCAGCTTGCAGGGTTCCCCCTACTCTGGGGCCAACGTCCTGACTTTC.

V usage is TRBV4-1 and J usage is TRBJ2-5; tentatively, D is TRBD1 or TRBD2 (6 bases each). The CDR3 length is 16 residues. Trimming cost V 4 bases and J 5 bases, with 20 bases left between them. Germline CDR1 is MGHRA and CDR2 is YSYEKL. DNA for the CDR3: TGCGCCAGCAGCCCCTTACGGGGGCAAAAGGGGGAGACCCAGTACTTC. Amino acids: CASSPLRGQKGETQYF.

The chain employs TRBV6-5 and TRBJ2-7, with TRBD2 identical over 8 bases. Germline trimming cut 6 bases from V and 2 bases from J; bases unmatched to any gene: 6. CDR1 MNHEY and CDR2 SVGAGI come from the germline V gene. The CDR3 is 14 residues long. Here the CDR3 DNA reads TGTGCCAGCAGCCGAACTAGCGGAGCCTACGAGCAGTACTTC. It translates to CASSRTSGAYEQYF.

The table lists this clone with a count of one. V is TRBV5-5 and J is TRBJ2-7, with D unresolved. The CDR3 contains 13 residues. Germline assignment: CDR1 SGHKS and CDR2 YYEKEE (reference sequence). The ends were cut back, 4 bases at V and 1 base at J, with 9 bases in the middle. The DNA of the CDR3 is TGTGCCAGCAGCATTAGCAAGTCCTACGAGCAGTACTTC. This codes for CASSISKSYEQYF.

This chain links TRBV4-1 with TRBJ1-1; no reliable D call. Germline V gives CDR1 MGHRA, CDR2 YSYEKL. Trimming stripped 2 bases from V and 6 bases from J, with 4 bases between. The CDR3 has 11 amino acids. CDR3 DNA sequence: TGCGCCAGCAGCCAACGCGCTGAAGCTTTCTTT. This encodes CASSQRAEAFF.

The rearrangement uses TRBV6-5 and TRBJ2-3; D is perhaps TRBD2 (6 bases). Germline V gene data show CDR1 as MNHEY and CDR2 as SVGAGI. The CDR3 covers 15 residues. The V gene lost 6 bases and the J gene lost 0 bases, with 13 bases spanning the gap. CDR3 in DNA: TGTGCCAGCAGCTCAACGAGCGGGAGCACAGATACGCAGTATTTT. Amino acid sequence: CASSSTSGSTDTQYF.

The rearrangement links TRBV29-1 to TRBJ1-2, with 7 bases aligning to TRBD1. The CDR3 spans 10 residues. Germline CDR1 is SQVTM and CDR2 is ANQGSEA. J was trimmed by 8 bases and V by 6 bases; bases with no gene match: 3. The CDR3 nucleotides are TGCAGCGTCACAGGGGAAGGCTACACCTTC. Translating it yields CSVTGEGYTF.

J is TRBJ2-1 and V is TRBV9; the D gene could be TRBD1 or TRBD2 (5 bases each). Trimming removed 2 bases at V and 0 bases at J, with 12 bases between. The CDR3 sequence is 16 residues long. The V gene's germline CDR1 is SGDLS and CDR2 YYNGEE. CDR3 in DNA: TGTGCCAGCAGCGTGTGGGACGGTAGCTCCTACAATGAGCAGTTCTTC. Translating gives CASSVWDGSSYNEQFF.

This chain uses TRBV10-3 with TRBJ2-2; D gene ambiguous. Germline CDR1 ENHRY, CDR2 SYGVKD. V was pared by 4 bases and J by 0 bases, with 6 bases between. The CDR3 loop spans 14 amino acids. CDR3 sequence reads: CAISVQANTGELFF. CDR3 DNA: TGTGCCATCAGTGTTCAGGCGAACACCGGGGAGCTGTTTTTT.

The rearrangement uses TRBV5-1 and TRBJ2-1; D is possibly TRBD1 (6 bases). Trimming removed 2 bases at V and 1 base at J, with 13 bases between. The germline V gene encodes CDR1 SGHRS and CDR2 YFSETQ. The CDR3 has 16 amino acids. CDR3 nucleotide sequence: TGCGCCAGCAGCTTAATTACAGGGAGTTCCTACAATGAGCAGTTCTTC. This sequence encodes CASSLITGSSYNEQFF.